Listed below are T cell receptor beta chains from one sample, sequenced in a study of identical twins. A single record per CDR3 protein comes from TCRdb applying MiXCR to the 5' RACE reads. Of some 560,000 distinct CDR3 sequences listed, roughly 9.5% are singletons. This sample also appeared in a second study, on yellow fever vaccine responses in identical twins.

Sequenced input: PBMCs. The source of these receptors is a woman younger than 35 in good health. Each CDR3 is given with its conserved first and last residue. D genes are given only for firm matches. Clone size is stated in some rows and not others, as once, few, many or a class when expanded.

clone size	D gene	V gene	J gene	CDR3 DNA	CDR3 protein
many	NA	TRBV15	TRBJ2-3	TGTGCCACCAGCAGGGAAGACTCGCACACAGATACGCAGTATTTT	CATSREDSHTDTQYF
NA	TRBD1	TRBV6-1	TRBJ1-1	TGTGCCAGCAGTCCCGGGGACAGGTTAAGGACTGAAGCTTTCTTT	CASSPGDRLRTEAFF
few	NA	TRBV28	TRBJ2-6	TGTGCCAGCAGTGTCCGAAACTCTGGGGCCAACGTCCTGACTTTC	CASSVRNSGANVLTF
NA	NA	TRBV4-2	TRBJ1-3	TGTGCCAGCAGCCAAGCTGCCGGCGGCGGGTCTGGAAACACCATATATTTT	CASSQAAGGGSGNTIYF
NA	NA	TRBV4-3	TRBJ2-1	TGCGCCAGCAGCCAAGTAACGGGGTCAAACGAGGGATACCCAAACGCAATTCCGTTCTTC	CASSQVTGSNEGYPNAIPFF
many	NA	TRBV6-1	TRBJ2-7	TGTGCCAGCAGGAAGACAGGTGGGCGGTACGAGCAGTACTTC	CASRKTGGRYEQYF
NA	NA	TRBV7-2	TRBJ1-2	TGTGCCAGCAGCTTTTCCAGAGAAGATGGCTACACCTTC	CASSFSREDGYTF
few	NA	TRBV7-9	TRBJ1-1	TGTGCCAGCGTTGCGGGTCTGAACACTGAAGCTTTCTTT	CASVAGLNTEAFF
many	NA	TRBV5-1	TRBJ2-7	TGCGCCAGCAGCTTGCAATCTAGGGACAACTCCTACGAGCAGTACTTC	CASSLQSRDNSYEQYF
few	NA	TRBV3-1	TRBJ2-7	TGTGCCAGCAGCCGGGACGGCGATTCACTGGACAAGGCCTGGAACGAGCAGTACTTC	CASSRDGDSLDKAWNEQYF
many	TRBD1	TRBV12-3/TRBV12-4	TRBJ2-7	TGTGCCAGCAGGCGGGACAGGGCCGTATCCTACGAGCAGTACTTC	CASRRDRAVSYEQYF
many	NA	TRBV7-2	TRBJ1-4	TGTGCCAGCAGCTTAGCCACAGGGACTAATGAAAAACTGTTTTTT	CASSLATGTNEKLFF
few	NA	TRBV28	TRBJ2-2	TGTGCCAGCAGTTTACAGGGTAGCCGGGGCACCGGGGAGCTGTTTTTT	CASSLQGSRGTGELFF
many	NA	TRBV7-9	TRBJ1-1	TGTGCCAGCAGCTTAGCTCAGGGGTGGACTGAAGCTTTCTTT	CASSLAQGWTEAFF
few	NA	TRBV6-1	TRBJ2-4	TGTGCCACCTCCCCGCCGGGAATTGCCAAAAACATTCAGTACTTC	CATSPPGIAKNIQYF
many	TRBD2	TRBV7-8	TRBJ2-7	TGTGCCAGCAGCTTAGAGGGAGGGCCCGACTACGAGCAGTACTTC	CASSLEGGPDYEQYF
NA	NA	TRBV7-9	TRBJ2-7	TGTGCCAGCAGCTCACGAAAAAACTACGAGCAGTACTTC	CASSSRKNYEQYF
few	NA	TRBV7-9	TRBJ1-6	TGTGCCAGCAGCTTAGCAGGGAGTGATAATTCACCCCTCCACTTT	CASSLAGSDNSPLHF
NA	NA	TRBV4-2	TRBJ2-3	TGTGCCAGTAAGGGGGTAGGGGTAACAGATACGCAGTATTTT	CASKGVGVTDTQYF
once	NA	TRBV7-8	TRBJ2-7	TGTGCCAGCAGCTTAGTTCGGCCTAGCGAGAAAGAGCAGTACTTC	CASSLVRPSEKEQYF
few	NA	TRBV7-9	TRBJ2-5	TGTGCCAGCAGCTTCTCCCGGGACCCACAAGAGACCCAGTACTTC	CASSFSRDPQETQYF
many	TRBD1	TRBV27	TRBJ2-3	TGTGCCAGCAGTTTAGGGGGACAGGTAGATACGCAGTATTTT	CASSLGGQVDTQYF
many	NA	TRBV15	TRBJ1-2	TGTGCCACCAGCAGAGATCCGAGTTATGGCTACACCTTC	CATSRDPSYGYTF
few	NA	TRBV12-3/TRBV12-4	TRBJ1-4	TGTGCCAGCAGTTCACAGGCGACTAATGAAAAACTGTTTTTT	CASSSQATNEKLFF
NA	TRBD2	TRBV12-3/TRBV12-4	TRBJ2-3	TGTGCCAGCACCTTACCCTTAGCGGGGCTAACAGATACGCAGTATTTT	CASTLPLAGLTDTQYF
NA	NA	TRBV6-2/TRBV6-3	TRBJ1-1	TGTGCCAGTTGGAACCTCGGGACGGCCCCTCGCGCTGAAGCTTTCTTT	CASWNLGTAPRAEAFF
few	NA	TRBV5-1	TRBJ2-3	TGCGCCAGCAGCGAGAAGGAAAGACTCACAGATACGCAGTATTTT	CASSEKERLTDTQYF
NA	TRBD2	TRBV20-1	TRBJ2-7	TGCAGTGCGGGGGTAGCGGGAGGGGCCTCCGGGCAGTACTTC	CSAGVAGGASGQYF
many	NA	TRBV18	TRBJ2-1	TGTGCCAGCTCACCAGGGACGGGCAATGAGCAGTTCTTC	CASSPGTGNEQFF
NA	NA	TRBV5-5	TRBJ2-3	TGTGCCAGCAGCTTTCTGAGTCCGGCAGATACGCAGTATTTT	CASSFLSPADTQYF
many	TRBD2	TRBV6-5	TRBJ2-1	TGTGCCAGCAGTTACTCGTCTAGCGGGATTCACAATGAGCAGTTCTTC	CASSYSSSGIHNEQFF
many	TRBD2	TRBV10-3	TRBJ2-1	TGTGCCATCAGTGAAAGCGTTGGACTAGCGGGGAAAAATGAGCAGTTCTTC	CAISESVGLAGKNEQFF
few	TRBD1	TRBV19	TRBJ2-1	TGTGCCAGTAGCAAAGACAGGGGGGTGGAAGATGAGCAGTTCTTC	CASSKDRGVEDEQFF
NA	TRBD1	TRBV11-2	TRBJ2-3	TGTGCCAGCAGCTTAGATCAGGGGGCAGATACGCAGTATTTT	CASSLDQGADTQYF
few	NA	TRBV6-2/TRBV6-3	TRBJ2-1	TGTGCCAGCAGACAGCCCCCGGGAGCGGATGAGCAGTTCTTC	CASRQPPGADEQFF
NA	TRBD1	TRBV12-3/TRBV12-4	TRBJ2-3	TGTGCCAGCAGTCCATCGGGACAGGGATGGGCAGATACGCAGTATTTT	CASSPSGQGWADTQYF
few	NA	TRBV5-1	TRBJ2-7	TGCGCCAGCAGCTTGTCGAGGGGGGCTGGAGATGAGCAGTACTTC	CASSLSRGAGDEQYF
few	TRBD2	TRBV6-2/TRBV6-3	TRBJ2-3	TGTGCCAGCACCGGACTAGCGGGCGGCACAGATACGCAGTATTTT	CASTGLAGGTDTQYF
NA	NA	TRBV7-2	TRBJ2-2	TGTGCCAGCAGCTTATTTTGGGACACCGGGGAGCTGTTTTTT	CASSLFWDTGELFF
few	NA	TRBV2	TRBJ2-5	TGTGCCAGCAGTGGCCAGGGGGGTCGGGAGACCCAGTACTTC	CASSGQGGRETQYF
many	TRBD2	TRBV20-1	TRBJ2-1	TGCAGTGCTGGGACTATCTCCTACAATGAGCAGTTCTTC	CSAGTISYNEQFF
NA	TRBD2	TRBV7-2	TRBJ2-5	TGTGCCAGCAGCCCCACTAGCGGTGCCTTGGCCCAGTACTTC	CASSPTSGALAQYF
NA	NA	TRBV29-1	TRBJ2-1	TGCAGCGTCGTGGGACCCAACTCCTACAATGAGCAGTTCTTC	CSVVGPNSYNEQFF